The following is a TCR beta chain sequence with its context. This clone was detected only a few times. It lacks a known antigen. The input lacks base qualities; no much larger clone sits a single base away. This record belongs to a study of OX40 agonist ivuxolimab in advanced cancers. As for the study more broadly: The costimulatory receptor OX40 (CD134) was targeted by ivuxolimab, a fully human IgG2 agonistic monoclonal antibody. Intravenous ivuxolimab was administered to patients every 2 weeks at six dose levels: 0.01, 0.1, 0.3, 1.5, 3 and 10 mg/kg. Of the roughly 52 dose-escalation patients, hepatocellular carcinoma was present in approximately 20, melanoma in approximately 15, renal cell carcinoma in 9 and head and neck cancer in 9. In the dose-escalation cohort, roughly 80% of patients were male, and the mean age was roughly 60 years, with a range of roughly 23 to 85. Prior anti-PD-1, anti-PD-L1 or anti-CTLA-4 therapy was permitted, and about two fifths of dose-escalation patients had received checkpoint inhibitors. Partial responses occurred in three dose-escalation patients: two with cutaneous melanoma and one with hepatocellular carcinoma. Peripheral TCRbeta sequencing aimed to test whether ivuxolimab altered TCR sequence diversity and caused clonal T-cell expansion. The paper describes the monotherapy dose-escalation part (N of about 52 patients) of the phase I trial of ivuxolimab.

Study-wide findings and limitations: At doses from 0.1 to 3.0 mg/kg, clonal expansion was seen in both CD4+ and CD8+ blood T cells between baseline and week 6. In the 0.1-3.0 mg/kg groups, partial responders were among the patients with the lowest normalized peripheral clonal expansion, particularly in CD8+ T cells. Low levels of normalized T-cell clonal expansion were also seen in some patients who did not respond. After ivuxolimab, expanded clones were on average more numerous among CD8+ T cells than among CD4+ T cells. The antigen specificity of the peripheral T cells that underwent clonal expansion was not determined.

For CDR1 and CDR2, the germline V gene (reference sequence) lists LNHDA and SQIVND. Relative to germline, V is missing 7 bases and J is missing 2 bases, with 11 bases of the junction outside any gene match. Taken from cysteine to phenylalanine, the CDR3 has 18 residues. The only DNA kept is the CDR3, 54 bases in frame from the first base. Patients with a history of autoimmune disease or receiving systemic immunosuppression were excluded from the trial. In every dose cohort, peripheral blood was drawn for TCR sequencing at baseline, cycle 4 day 1, and cycle 7 day 1. Samples were obtained from an open-label, multicenter, first-in-human phase I dose-escalation trial of ivuxolimab. The trial enrolled adults with locally advanced or metastatic head and neck squamous cell, hepatocellular, melanoma or renal cell carcinoma. Before TCR sequencing, CD4+ and CD8+ T cells were separately sorted from peripheral blood.

For sequencing of the TCRbeta CDR3 region, genomic DNA was extracted from the sorted cells. The immunoSEQ Assay was used to sequence the TCRbeta CDR3 regions. In TCRdb, the immuneACCESS table is reduced to in-frame sequences with V and J assigned. These tables do not hold every clone; where another copy was compared, an unresolved V gene accounts for under half, and the others remain unexplained. This sample lists about 72,000 clones; more than 80% were detected once. Of the sample, around 1% is held by the ten largest clones. The receptor was derived from an adult with an advanced solid tumor such as melanoma, head and neck, liver or kidney cancer. This chain joins TRBV19 to TRBJ2-6; a stretch of 10 junction bases matches TRBD2. This specimen was CD4+ or CD8+ T cells sorted from blood, taken in a trial of the OX40 agonist ivuxolimab. The CDR3 reads CASTLGGTSAPGANVLTF. The nucleotide sequence is given as TGTGCCAGTACCCTAGGAGGGACTAGCGCCCCTGGGGCCAACGTCCTGACTTTC.